The clone carrying this TCR beta chain appeared many times. Its antigen is not identified. This record belongs to a study of breast tumors, draining lymph nodes, adjacent tissues. Study-level results: Tumors had less TCR diversity than lymph nodes, more than nontumor tissue. Tumor and nontumor repertoires were significantly more similar in luminal-like than in basal-like breast cancer. Data only fit, rather than demonstrated, lymph node origin of most tumor T cells.

One entry per CDR3 protein results from TCRdb running MiXCR on the multiplex PCR reads. The sample has 150,000 to 200,000 distinct CDR3 sequences; roughly 30% are singletons. Axillary draining lymph nodes of breast cancer patients supplied the node samples. V shed 4 bases and J shed 8 bases, with 15 bases lying between them. This CDR3 comprises 13 residues. Germline CDR1 reads SGHDT; CDR2 reads YYEEEE. Sequenced input: axillary lymph node tissue. The receptor was derived from a female donor with breast cancer. Some clones in this sample may be carry-over from other donors' samples. The chain links TRBV5-6 to TRBJ1-2; D is undetermined. The CDR3 loop reads CASSPAQARGYTF. The DNA of the CDR3 is TGTGCCAGCAGCCCGGCTCAGGCTAGGGGCTACACCTTC.